This TCR beta chain was identified during a study of cytomegalovirus exposure and HLA in healthy donors. Per germline, CDR1 SGHAT and CDR2 FQNNGV. V was pared by 6 bases and J by 3 bases, with 14 bases between. The CDR3 spans 14 residues. PCR employed 60 Vbeta and 13 Jbeta primers. Profiled with immunoSEQ multiplex PCR; TCRdb holds only in-frame clones, not every one. Of roughly 63,000 clones listed, around 68% were seen once; the top ten hold 25%. Only a few counts were recorded for this clone. V usage is TRBV11-2 and J usage is TRBJ1-2; no reliable D call. Sequences were obtained from PBMCs. This sequence was found in a man aged 50-59 years in good health and CMV-seropositive. The CDR3 nucleotides read TGTGCCAGCAGAAAGTTCGGGGATGACTATGGCTACACCTTC. Protein: CASRKFGDDYGYTF.